Reported below is one TCR beta chain. Its antigen is as yet unknown. TCRdb used MiXCR to reprocess the PCR reads, holding one entry per CDR3 protein. The sample lists more than 450,000 distinct CDR3 sequences, 25% occurring once. This sample is part of a study of molecular identifiers for immune sequencing clone quantification. Broader study findings: In CMV-specific effectors, clones above 20 copies held over 99% of molecules; naive, under 1%.

Germline values: CDR1 MNHEY, CDR2 SMNVEV (reference sequence). V shed 0 bases, J shed 3 bases, and the junction held 6 bases outside the gene matches. This CDR3 is built from 16 residues. Sequencing was done on a sample of naive CD8+ T cells from blood, with Jurkat cell RNA spiked in. Subset noted: FACS-sorted CD8+CD4-CCR7+CD45RA+ naive T cells. The chain couples TRBV27 to TRBJ2-7; the match to TRBD1 covers 9 bases. This sequence was found in a human donor in good health. Some libraries in this study had Jurkat cell RNA spiked in. The CDR3 loop reads CASSLSQGQGFYEQYF. Written as DNA, the CDR3 is TGTGCCAGCAGTTTATCGCAGGGACAGGGATTCTACGAGCAGTACTTC.